Here is one T cell receptor beta chain with its context. The antigen remains unidentified. Measured with immunoSEQ multiplex PCR; TCRdb has only the in-frame clones, and not every one. Of 150,000 to 200,000 clones in the sample, 85% to 90% were seen once. Timing groups of about 4 and about 12 weeks for second doses were pooled. This sample was taken from a study of T cell responses to AZD1222 COVID-19 vaccine. Findings and limits, study-wide: Repertoire collection took place solely once the T cell response had peaked. Clonal diversity was possibly underestimated, and white British individuals and females predominated among donors.

The sample here was peripheral blood, taken 28 days after the second AZD1222 dose. This clonotype originated in an adult who received the AZD1222 COVID-19 vaccine.

The CDR3, as DNA: TGTGCCAGCAGCTTAAGGGCCCGGGGGGCTGGGAACACTGAAGCTTTCTTT. It yields the protein CASSLRARGAGNTEAFF. The rearrangement joins TRBV7-9 to TRBJ1-1; TRBD1 is a possible D gene (6 bases). V was shortened by 2 bases and J by 1 base, with 17 bases between the two germline ends. The CDR3 totals 17 residues. Germline V gene lookup returns CDR1 SEHNR and CDR2 FQNEAQ (reference sequence).